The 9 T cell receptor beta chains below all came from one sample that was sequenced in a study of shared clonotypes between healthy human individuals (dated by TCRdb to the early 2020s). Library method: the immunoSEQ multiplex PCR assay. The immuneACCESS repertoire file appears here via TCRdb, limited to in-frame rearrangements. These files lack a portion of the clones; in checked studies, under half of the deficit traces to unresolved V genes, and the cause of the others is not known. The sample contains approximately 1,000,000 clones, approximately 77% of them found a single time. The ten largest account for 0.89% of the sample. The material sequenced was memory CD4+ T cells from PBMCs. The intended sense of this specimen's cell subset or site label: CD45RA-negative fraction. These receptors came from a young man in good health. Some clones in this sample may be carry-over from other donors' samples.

The CDR3 is CASGREGGKDTQYF. The DNA for the CDR3 is TGTGCCAGCGGGAGGGAAGGGGGCAAAGATACGCAGTATTTT. V usage is TRBV9 and J usage is TRBJ2-3; the D gene could be TRBD1 or TRBD2 (7 bases each). Trimming removed 7 bases at V and 5 bases at J, with 17 bases between. This CDR3 contains 14 residues. Per the germline V gene, CDR1 is SGDLS and CDR2 is YYNGEE.

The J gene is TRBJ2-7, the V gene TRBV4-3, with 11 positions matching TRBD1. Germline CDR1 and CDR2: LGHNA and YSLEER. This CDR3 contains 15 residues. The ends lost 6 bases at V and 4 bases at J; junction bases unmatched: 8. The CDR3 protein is CASSRSGTGGYEQYF. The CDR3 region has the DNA TGCGCCAGCAGTCGAAGCGGGACAGGGGGTTACGAGCAGTACTTC.

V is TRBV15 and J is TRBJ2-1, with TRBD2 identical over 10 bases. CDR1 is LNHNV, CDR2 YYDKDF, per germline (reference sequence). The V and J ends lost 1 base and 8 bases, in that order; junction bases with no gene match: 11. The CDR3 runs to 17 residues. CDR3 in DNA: TGTGCCACCAGCAGAGGAAAAACTAGCGGGACTGAGGATGAGCAGTTCTTC. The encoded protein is CATSRGKTSGTEDEQFF.

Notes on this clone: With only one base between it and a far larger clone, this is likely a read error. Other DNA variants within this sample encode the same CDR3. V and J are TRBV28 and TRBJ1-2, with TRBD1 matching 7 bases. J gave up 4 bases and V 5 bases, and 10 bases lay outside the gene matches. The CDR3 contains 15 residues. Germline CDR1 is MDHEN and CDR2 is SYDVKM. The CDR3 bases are TGTGCCAGCAGTCCTAACAGGGGACATGGCTATGGCTACACCTTC. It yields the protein CASSPNRGHGYGYTF.

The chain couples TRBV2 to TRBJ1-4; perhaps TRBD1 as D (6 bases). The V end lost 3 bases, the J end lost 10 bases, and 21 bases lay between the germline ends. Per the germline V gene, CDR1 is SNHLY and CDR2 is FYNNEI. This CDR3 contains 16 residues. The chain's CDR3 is CASSEGAGRPVGKLFF. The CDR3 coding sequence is TGTGCCAGCAGTGAGGGGGCAGGCCGGCCGGTTGGAAAACTGTTTTTT. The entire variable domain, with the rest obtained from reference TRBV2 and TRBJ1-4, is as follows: EPEVTQTPSHQVTQMGQEVILRCVPISNHLYFYWYRQILGQKVEFLVSFYNNEISEKSEIFDDQFSVERPDGSNFTLKIRSTKLEDSAMYFCASSEGAGRPVGKLFFGSGTQLSVL.

The CDR3 coding sequence is TGTGCCTGGGGGAAGCAGGGGGCTGGAAACACCATATATTTT. This translates into CAWGKQGAGNTIYF. The gene calls are TRBV30 and TRBJ1-3; TRBD1 aligns across 7 bases. Germline CDR1 reads GTSNPN; CDR2 reads SVGIG (reference sequence). Trimming cost V 5 bases and J 2 bases; bases outside gene matches: 6. The CDR3 sequence is 14 residues long.

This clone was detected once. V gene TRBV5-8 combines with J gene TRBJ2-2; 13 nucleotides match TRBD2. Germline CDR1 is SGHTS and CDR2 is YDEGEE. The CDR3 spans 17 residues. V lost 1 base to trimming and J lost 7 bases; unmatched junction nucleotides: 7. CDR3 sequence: CASSLLGLAGVGGELFF. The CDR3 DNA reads TGTGCCAGCAGCTTGCTTGGACTAGCGGGAGTCGGCGGGGAGCTGTTTTTT.

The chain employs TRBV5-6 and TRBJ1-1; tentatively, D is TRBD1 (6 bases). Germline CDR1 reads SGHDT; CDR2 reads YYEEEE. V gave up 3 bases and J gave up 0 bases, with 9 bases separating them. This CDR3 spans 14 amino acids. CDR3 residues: CASSSDSMNTEAFF. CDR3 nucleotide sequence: TGTGCCAGCAGCTCGGACAGCATGAACACTGAAGCTTTCTTT. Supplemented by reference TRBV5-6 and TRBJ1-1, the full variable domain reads DAGVTQSPTHLIKTRGQQVTLRCSPKSGHDTVSWYQQALGQGPQFIFQYYEEEERQRGNFPDRFSGHQFPNYSSELNVNALLLGDSALYLCASSSDSMNTEAFFGQGTRLTVV.

DNA for the CDR3: TGTGCCAGCAGTTACTCAGCCGGTGACACTGAAGCTTTCTTT. It translates to CASSYSAGDTEAFF. The chain couples TRBV6-5 to TRBJ1-1, with D hard to call. V lost 0 bases to trimming and J lost 3 bases, with 8 bases between them. Germline CDR1 is MNHEY and CDR2 is SVGAGI. CDR3 size: 14 residues.